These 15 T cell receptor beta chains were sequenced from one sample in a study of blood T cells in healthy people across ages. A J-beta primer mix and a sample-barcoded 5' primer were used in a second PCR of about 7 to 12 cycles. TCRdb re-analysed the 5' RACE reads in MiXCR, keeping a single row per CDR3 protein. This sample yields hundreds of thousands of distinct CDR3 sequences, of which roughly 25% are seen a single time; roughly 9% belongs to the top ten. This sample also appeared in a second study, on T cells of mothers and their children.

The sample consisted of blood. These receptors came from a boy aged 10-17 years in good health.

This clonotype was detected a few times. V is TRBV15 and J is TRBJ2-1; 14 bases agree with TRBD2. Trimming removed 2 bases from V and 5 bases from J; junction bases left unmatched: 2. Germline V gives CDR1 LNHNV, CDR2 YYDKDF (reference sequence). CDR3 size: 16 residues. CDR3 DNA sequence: TGTGCCACCAGCAGACCGGGACTAGCGGGGGACAATGAGCAGTTCTTC. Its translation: CATSRPGLAGDNEQFF. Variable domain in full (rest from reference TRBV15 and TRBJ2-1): DAMVIQNPRYQVTQFGKPVTLSCSQTLNHNVMYWYQQKSSQAPKLLFHYYDKDFNNEADTPDNFQSRRPNTSFCFLDIRSPGLGDTAMYLCATSRPGLAGDNEQFFGPGTRLTVL.

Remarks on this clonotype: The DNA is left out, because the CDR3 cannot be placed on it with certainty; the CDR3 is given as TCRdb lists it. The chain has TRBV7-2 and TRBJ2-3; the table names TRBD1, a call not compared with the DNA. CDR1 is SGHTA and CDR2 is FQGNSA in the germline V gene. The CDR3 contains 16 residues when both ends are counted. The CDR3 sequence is CASSLFGPGGTDTQYF.

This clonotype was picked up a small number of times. The CDR3 sequence: CASSLTDIYEQYF. DNA of the CDR3: TGTGCCAGCAGTCTAACGGACATCTACGAGCAGTACTTC. The J gene is TRBJ2-7, the V gene TRBV12-3 or TRBV12-4; weak D call: TRBD1 (5 bases). The CDR3 consists of 13 residues. Trimming shortened V by 5 bases and J by 3 bases, and 11 bases separated the two germline ends.

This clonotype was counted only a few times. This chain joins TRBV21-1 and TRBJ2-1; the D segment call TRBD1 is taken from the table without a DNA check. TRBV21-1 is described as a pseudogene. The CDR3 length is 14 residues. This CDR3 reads CASSKQTGNNEQFF. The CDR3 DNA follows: TGTGCCAGCAGCAAACAGACAGGGAACAATGAGCAGTTCTTC.

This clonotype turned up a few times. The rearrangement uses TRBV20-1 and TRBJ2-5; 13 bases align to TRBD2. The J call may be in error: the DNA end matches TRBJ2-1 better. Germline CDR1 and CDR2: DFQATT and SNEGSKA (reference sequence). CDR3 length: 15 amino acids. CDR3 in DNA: TGCAGTGCTCTTGGACTAGCGGGAGTGTTCAATGAGCAGTTCTTC. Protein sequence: CSALGLAGVFNEQFF.

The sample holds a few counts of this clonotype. CDR3 DNA sequence: TGCGCCAGCAGCCAGGAGGGGGACAGTAATGAAAAACTGTTTTTT. Translation: CASSQEGDSNEKLFF. The gene calls are TRBV4-3 and TRBJ1-4; 7 bases match TRBD1. The CDR3 loop spans 15 amino acids. Trimming cost V 3 bases and J 4 bases; bases outside gene matches: 5. Germline V CDR1 and CDR2: LGHNA, YSLEER.

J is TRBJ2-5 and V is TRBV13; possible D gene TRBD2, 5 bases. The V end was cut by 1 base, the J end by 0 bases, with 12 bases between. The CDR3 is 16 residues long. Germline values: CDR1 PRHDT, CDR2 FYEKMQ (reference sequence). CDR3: CASSLVPQRDQETQYF. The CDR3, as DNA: TGTGCCAGCAGCTTAGTCCCCCAGAGGGACCAAGAGACCCAGTACTTC.

The CDR3 region has the DNA TGTGCCAGCAGCTTAATTAGGGGATCCTACGAGCAGTACTTC. It translates to CASSLIRGSYEQYF. The rearrangement uses TRBV7-2 and TRBJ2-7, with TRBD1 as a possible D gene (5 bases). The CDR3 covers 14 residues. Trimming shortened V by 2 bases and J by 1 base, and 9 bases separated the two germline ends. Germline V gene data show CDR1 as SGHTA and CDR2 as FQGNSA.

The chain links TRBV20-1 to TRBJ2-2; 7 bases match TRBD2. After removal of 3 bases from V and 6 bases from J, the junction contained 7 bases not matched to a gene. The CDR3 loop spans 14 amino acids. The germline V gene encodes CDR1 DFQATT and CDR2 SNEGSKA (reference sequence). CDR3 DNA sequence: TGCAGTGCTAGGAGGGTGGCGGGAGCCGGGGAGCTGTTTTTT. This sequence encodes CSARRVAGAGELFF.

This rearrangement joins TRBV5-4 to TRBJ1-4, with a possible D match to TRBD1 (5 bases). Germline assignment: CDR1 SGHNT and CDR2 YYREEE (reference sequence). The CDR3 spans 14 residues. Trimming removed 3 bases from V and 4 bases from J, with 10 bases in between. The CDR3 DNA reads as TGTGCCAGCAGCTCAGACAGATATAATGAAAAACTGTTTTTT. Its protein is CASSSDRYNEKLFF.

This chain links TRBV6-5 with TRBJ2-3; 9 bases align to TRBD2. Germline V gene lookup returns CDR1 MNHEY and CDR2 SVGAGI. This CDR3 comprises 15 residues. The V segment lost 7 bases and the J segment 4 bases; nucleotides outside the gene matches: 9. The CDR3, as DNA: TGTGCCAGCACCAGTAGCGGGAGAGGCGCAGATACGCAGTATTTT. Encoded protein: CASTSSGRGADTQYF.

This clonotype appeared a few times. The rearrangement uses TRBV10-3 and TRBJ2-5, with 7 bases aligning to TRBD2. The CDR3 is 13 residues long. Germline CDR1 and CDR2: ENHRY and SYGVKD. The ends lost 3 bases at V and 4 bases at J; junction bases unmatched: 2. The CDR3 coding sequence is TGTGCCATCAGTGATTTAGCGGGAGAGACCCAGTACTTC. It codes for CAISDLAGETQYF.

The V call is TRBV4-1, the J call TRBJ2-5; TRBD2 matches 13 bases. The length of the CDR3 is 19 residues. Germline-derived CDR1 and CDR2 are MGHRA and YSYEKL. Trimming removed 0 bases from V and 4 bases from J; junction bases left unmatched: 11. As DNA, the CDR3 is TGCGCCAGCAGCCAAGATCTAGGACTAGCGGGAGTCCGAGGAGAGACCCAGTACTTC. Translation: CASSQDLGLAGVRGETQYF.

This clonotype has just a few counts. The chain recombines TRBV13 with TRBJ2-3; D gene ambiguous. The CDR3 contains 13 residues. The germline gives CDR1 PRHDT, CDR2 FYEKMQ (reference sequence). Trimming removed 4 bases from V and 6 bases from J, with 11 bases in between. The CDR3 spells CASSSQYGDTQYF. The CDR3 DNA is TGTGCCAGCAGCTCCCAATACGGCGATACGCAGTATTTT.

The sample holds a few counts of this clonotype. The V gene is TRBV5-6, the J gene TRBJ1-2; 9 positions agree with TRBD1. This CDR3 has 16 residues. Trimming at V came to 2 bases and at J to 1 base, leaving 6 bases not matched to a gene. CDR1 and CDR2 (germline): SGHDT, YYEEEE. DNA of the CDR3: TGTGCCAGCAGCTTCTGGGACAGGGATGTTAACTATGGCTACACCTTC. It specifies CASSFWDRDVNYGYTF.